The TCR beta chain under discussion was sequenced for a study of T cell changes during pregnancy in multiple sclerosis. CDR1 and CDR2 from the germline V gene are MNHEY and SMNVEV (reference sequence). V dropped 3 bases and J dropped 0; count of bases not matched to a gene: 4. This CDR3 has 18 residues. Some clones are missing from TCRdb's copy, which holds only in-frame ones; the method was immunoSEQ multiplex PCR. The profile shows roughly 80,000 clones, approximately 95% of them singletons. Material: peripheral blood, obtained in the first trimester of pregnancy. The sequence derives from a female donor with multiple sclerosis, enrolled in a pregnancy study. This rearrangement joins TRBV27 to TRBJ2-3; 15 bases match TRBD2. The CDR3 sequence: CASSLGLAGGSSTDTQYF. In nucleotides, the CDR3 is TGTGCCAGCAGTTTGGGACTAGCGGGAGGCAGTAGCACAGATACGCAGTATTTT.